These T cell receptor beta chains were read from a single sample in a study of cytomegalovirus exposure and HLA in healthy donors. Produced via immunoSEQ multiplex PCR; TCRdb's table is partial and in-frame only. The sample has about 140,000 clones; around 78% are singletons. Sequencing input: PBMCs. Every receptor here comes from a woman in her late teens or twenties in good health and CMV-seropositive. Each CDR3 is given with its conserved first and last residue. A D gene is named only where the DNA matches it firmly. Expanded clones get a size class; other rows say once, few or many, or leave the size out.

clone size: -
D gene: TRBD1
J gene: TRBJ2-7
V gene: TRBV29-1
CDR3 DNA: TGCAGCGTTGCTGGACAGGGCTACGAGCAGTACTTC
CDR3 protein: CSVAGQGYEQYF

clone size: once
D gene: TRBD1
J gene: TRBJ1-2
V gene: TRBV7-2
CDR3 DNA: TGTGCCAGCAGCTTAGCAGGGGGCGGGCTTCTTGGCTACACCTTC
CDR3 protein: CASSLAGGGLLGYTF

clone size: -
D gene: -
J gene: TRBJ2-2
V gene: TRBV15
CDR3 DNA: TGTGCCACCAGCAGAGACCCTTCGGGGGCCGGGGAGCTGTTTTTT
CDR3 protein: CATSRDPSGAGELFF

clone size: few
D gene: TRBD1
J gene: TRBJ1-1
V gene: TRBV13
CDR3 DNA: TGTGCCAGCAGCTTACGAGGGGGCCGTATCACTGAAGCTTTCTTT
CDR3 protein: CASSLRGGRITEAFF

clone size: -
D gene: -
J gene: TRBJ2-1
V gene: TRBV7-2
CDR3 DNA: TGTGCCAGCAGCTTACTCAATGAGCAGTTCTTC
CDR3 protein: CASSLLNEQFF

clone size: -
D gene: -
J gene: TRBJ1-5
V gene: TRBV19
CDR3 DNA: TGTGCCAGTAGTACACAGGCTCCCTCGACTTTTAGCAATCAGCCCCAGCATTTT
CDR3 protein: CASSTQAPSTFSNQPQHF

clone size: -
D gene: TRBD2
J gene: TRBJ2-1
V gene: TRBV19
CDR3 DNA: TGTGCCAGTAGTATATTTGCGGGGGACTACAATGAGCAGTTCTTC
CDR3 protein: CASSIFAGDYNEQFF

clone size: few
D gene: -
J gene: TRBJ1-3
V gene: TRBV7-2
CDR3 DNA: TGTGCCAGCAGCTCCCACTCTGGAAACACCATATATTTT
CDR3 protein: CASSSHSGNTIYF

clone size: -
D gene: -
J gene: TRBJ2-7
V gene: TRBV7-2
CDR3 DNA: TGTGCCAGCAGCCGATATGGCCCTGATACCTACGAGCAGTACTTC
CDR3 protein: CASSRYGPDTYEQYF

clone size: -
D gene: -
J gene: TRBJ2-5
V gene: TRBV18
CDR3 DNA: TGTGCCAGCACCGAAGCGGGTATACAAGAGACCCAGTACTTC
CDR3 protein: CASTEAGIQETQYF

clone size: few
D gene: TRBD1
J gene: TRBJ1-5
V gene: TRBV2
CDR3 DNA: TGTGCCAGCAGTGAAGCCCGCACCGGGACAGGGGAGGGGAGCAATCAGCCCCAGCATTTT
CDR3 protein: CASSEARTGTGEGSNQPQHF

clone size: -
D gene: TRBD2
J gene: TRBJ2-1
V gene: TRBV5-1
CDR3 DNA: TGCGCCAGCAGCCAGGGACTAGGCAAGACCTACAATGAGCAGTTCTTC
CDR3 protein: CASSQGLGKTYNEQFF

clone size: -
D gene: -
J gene: TRBJ1-1
V gene: TRBV6-5
CDR3 DNA: TGTGCCAGCAGTTATAGGGTTGGGACACCGAACACTGAAGCCTTCTTT
CDR3 protein: CASSYRVGTPNTEAFF

clone size: -
D gene: -
J gene: TRBJ1-6
V gene: TRBV6-1
CDR3 DNA: TGTGCCAGCAGTGAAGCGTCCCCATCACCCCTCCACTTT
CDR3 protein: CASSEASPSPLHF

clone size: -
D gene: -
J gene: TRBJ1-1
V gene: TRBV5-4
CDR3 DNA: TGTGCCAGCAGCCCTCCTGGACTGTCGAACACTGAAGCTTTCTTT
CDR3 protein: CASSPPGLSNTEAFF

clone size: once
D gene: TRBD1
J gene: TRBJ1-3
V gene: TRBV5-1
CDR3 DNA: TGCGCCAGCAGCTTGGGAGGACAGGGGACTGGAAACACCATATATTTT
CDR3 protein: CASSLGGQGTGNTIYF

clone size: -
D gene: TRBD1
J gene: TRBJ2-1
V gene: TRBV10-1
CDR3 DNA: TGCGCCAGCAGTGATAACGCCGGGACAGGGGTCGAGCAGTTCTTC
CDR3 protein: CASSDNAGTGVEQFF

clone size: few
D gene: -
J gene: TRBJ2-2
V gene: TRBV15
CDR3 DNA: TGTGCCACCAGCAGAGATCAGGACAGTCCCACCGGGGAGCTGTTTTTT
CDR3 protein: CATSRDQDSPTGELFF

clone size: few
D gene: -
J gene: TRBJ2-7
V gene: TRBV10-1
CDR3 DNA: TGCGCCAGCAGTGAGTCGGAGGTAGCGAACTCCTACGAGCAGTACTTC
CDR3 protein: CASSESEVANSYEQYF

clone size: -
D gene: -
J gene: TRBJ2-7
V gene: TRBV5-4
CDR3 DNA: TGTGCCAGCAGGCCTGACAGTACTTCCTACGAGCAGTACTTC
CDR3 protein: CASRPDSTSYEQYF

clone size: -
D gene: TRBD2
J gene: TRBJ2-1
V gene: TRBV5-1
CDR3 DNA: TGCGCCAGCAGCGTAACTAGCGGGGGGGCCTGGGATGAGCAGTTCTTC
CDR3 protein: CASSVTSGGAWDEQFF

clone size: -
D gene: TRBD1
J gene: TRBJ1-1
V gene: TRBV29-1
CDR3 DNA: TGCAGCGTTGAAAACCCGACAGGGTTAGGCACTGAAGCTTTCTTT
CDR3 protein: CSVENPTGLGTEAFF

clone size: -
D gene: TRBD2
J gene: TRBJ2-1
V gene: TRBV5-1
CDR3 DNA: TGCGCCAGCAGCTTGGGCGGACTAGCACGAGGCGATGAGCAGTTCTTC
CDR3 protein: CASSLGGLARGDEQFF

clone size: -
D gene: -
J gene: TRBJ1-4
V gene: TRBV18
CDR3 DNA: TGTGCCAGCTCACGACAGGACTATGAAAAACTGTTTTTT
CDR3 protein: CASSRQDYEKLFF

clone size: few
D gene: -
J gene: TRBJ2-2
V gene: TRBV5-4
CDR3 DNA: TGTGCCAGCAGCTTAAGAGACAGGAACACCGGGGAGCTGTTTTTT
CDR3 protein: CASSLRDRNTGELFF

clone size: -
D gene: -
J gene: TRBJ1-3
V gene: TRBV6-1
CDR3 DNA: TGTGCCAGCAGTGAAGCGCTGGCAGGGGATAGTGGAAACACCATATATTTT
CDR3 protein: CASSEALAGDSGNTIYF

clone size: -
D gene: TRBD1
J gene: TRBJ1-2
V gene: TRBV2
CDR3 DNA: TGTGCCAGCAGTGTTCCGGGACAGGGGGCAGGGGACTATGGCTACACCTTC
CDR3 protein: CASSVPGQGAGDYGYTF

clone size: -
D gene: -
J gene: TRBJ1-2
V gene: TRBV5-4
CDR3 DNA: TGTGCCAGCAGCTCCTCCTCTCTCAGGTTATCGAACTATGGCTACACCTTC
CDR3 protein: CASSSSSLRLSNYGYTF

clone size: -
D gene: TRBD2
J gene: TRBJ2-5
V gene: TRBV5-1
CDR3 DNA: TGCGCCAGCAGCTTGGGACAATCGGGGGGAGAGACCCAGTACTTC
CDR3 protein: CASSLGQSGGETQYF

clone size: few
D gene: -
J gene: TRBJ1-3
V gene: TRBV9
CDR3 DNA: TGTGCCACCTCACTTGGGACAACCTCTGGAAACACCATATATTTT
CDR3 protein: CATSLGTTSGNTIYF

clone size: -
D gene: TRBD1
J gene: TRBJ1-5
V gene: TRBV28
CDR3 DNA: TGTGCCAGCAGTTCCGGGACAGTCTACAATCAGCCCCAGCATTTT
CDR3 protein: CASSSGTVYNQPQHF

clone size: -
D gene: TRBD1
J gene: TRBJ1-2
V gene: TRBV6-5
CDR3 DNA: TGTGCCAGCAGTTCCGTACAGGGGGGGTTTGGCTATGGCTACACCTTC
CDR3 protein: CASSSVQGGFGYGYTF

clone size: -
D gene: -
J gene: TRBJ2-2
V gene: TRBV6-4
CDR3 DNA: TGTGCCAGCAGTGACTCTTTTAGACTGAGCACCGGGGAGCTGTTTTTT
CDR3 protein: CASSDSFRLSTGELFF

clone size: -
D gene: TRBD1
J gene: TRBJ1-5
V gene: TRBV19
CDR3 DNA: TGTGCCAGTAGTCGGCAGGGGGCCGACAATCAGCCCCAGCATTTT
CDR3 protein: CASSRQGADNQPQHF

clone size: -
D gene: TRBD1
J gene: TRBJ1-5
V gene: TRBV5-8
CDR3 DNA: TGTGCCAGCAGCTTGTGGCAGGTGACAGGGAAGAATCAGCCCCAGCATTTT
CDR3 protein: CASSLWQVTGKNQPQHF

clone size: -
D gene: TRBD1
J gene: TRBJ2-1
V gene: TRBV19
CDR3 DNA: TGTGCCAGTAGTTCGGGACAGGGGGTGAATGAGCAGTTCTTC
CDR3 protein: CASSSGQGVNEQFF

clone size: -
D gene: -
J gene: TRBJ1-1
V gene: TRBV5-5
CDR3 DNA: TGTGCCAGCAGCCGGGTTTGGGGAGGTACTGAAGCTTTCTTT
CDR3 protein: CASSRVWGGTEAFF

clone size: -
D gene: -
J gene: TRBJ2-1
V gene: TRBV20-1
CDR3 DNA: TGCAGTGGTCGGGTCTACAATGAGCAGTTCTTC
CDR3 protein: CSGRVYNEQFF

clone size: -
D gene: TRBD1
J gene: TRBJ1-1
V gene: TRBV30
CDR3 DNA: TGTGCCTGGAGTGTACAGACAGGGACTGAAGCTTTCTTT
CDR3 protein: CAWSVQTGTEAFF

clone size: -
D gene: TRBD1
J gene: TRBJ2-5
V gene: TRBV5-1
CDR3 DNA: TGCGCCAGCAGCTTGGTCGGGACAGGGAAAGAGACCCAGTACTTC
CDR3 protein: CASSLVGTGKETQYF

clone size: -
D gene: -
J gene: TRBJ1-1
V gene: TRBV11-2
CDR3 DNA: TGTGCCAGCAGTCACAGTAACACTGAAGCTTTCTTT
CDR3 protein: CASSHSNTEAFF

clone size: -
D gene: -
J gene: TRBJ1-5
V gene: TRBV10-3
CDR3 DNA: TGTGCCATTGGAATGGACACGAATCAGCCCCAGCATTTT
CDR3 protein: CAIGMDTNQPQHF

clone size: -
D gene: TRBD1
J gene: TRBJ2-2
V gene: TRBV19
CDR3 DNA: TGTGCCAGTAGTATGGACAGGGTGAGCACCGGGGAGCTGTTTTTT
CDR3 protein: CASSMDRVSTGELFF

clone size: -
D gene: TRBD2
J gene: TRBJ2-1
V gene: TRBV6-1
CDR3 DNA: TGTGCCAGCAGCGGGCCAGCGGGGCGGTACAATGAGCAGTTCTTC
CDR3 protein: CASSGPAGRYNEQFF

clone size: -
D gene: -
J gene: TRBJ1-2
V gene: TRBV7-2
CDR3 DNA: TGTGCCAGCAGCTTAGAGGCGGGGCCCGACTATGGCTACACCTTC
CDR3 protein: CASSLEAGPDYGYTF

clone size: -
D gene: -
J gene: TRBJ1-5
V gene: TRBV2
CDR3 DNA: TGTGCCAGCGGCGACAGGAATCAGCCCCAGCATTTT
CDR3 protein: CASGDRNQPQHF

clone size: -
D gene: -
J gene: TRBJ2-2
V gene: TRBV7-9
CDR3 DNA: TGTGCCAGCACCAAACAGGGTTCGGTCGGGGAGCTGTTTTTT
CDR3 protein: CASTKQGSVGELFF

clone size: -
D gene: TRBD1
J gene: TRBJ2-7
V gene: TRBV29-1
CDR3 DNA: TGCAGCGTGATCCGGACAGGGGGGGGCGAGCAGTACTTC
CDR3 protein: CSVIRTGGGEQYF

clone size: -
D gene: TRBD1
J gene: TRBJ1-2
V gene: TRBV6-4
CDR3 DNA: TGTGCCAGCAGTGACGGGACAGGGGAGGGGTATGGCTACACCTTC
CDR3 protein: CASSDGTGEGYGYTF

clone size: many
D gene: -
J gene: TRBJ2-7
V gene: TRBV4-1
CDR3 DNA: TGCGCCAGCAGCCAAGTCGCCGTAGCGTCTTCCTACGAGCAGTACTTC
CDR3 protein: CASSQVAVASSYEQYF

clone size: -
D gene: -
J gene: TRBJ1-1
V gene: TRBV19
CDR3 DNA: TGTGCCAGTAGTATCCAGGGAGAAGCTTTCTTT
CDR3 protein: CASSIQGEAFF

clone size: -
D gene: TRBD2
J gene: TRBJ2-2
V gene: TRBV7-6
CDR3 DNA: TGTGCCAGCAGCTTAGTGAGGAGCGGGGGCGCGAACACCGGGGAGCTGTTTTTT
CDR3 protein: CASSLVRSGGANTGELFF

clone size: -
D gene: -
J gene: TRBJ2-2
V gene: TRBV7-8
CDR3 DNA: TGTGCCAGCAGCCCCAAGGGCAGGGACACCGGGGAGCTGTTTTTT
CDR3 protein: CASSPKGRDTGELFF

clone size: few
D gene: TRBD2
J gene: TRBJ2-1
V gene: TRBV6-5
CDR3 DNA: TGTGCCAGCAGTTACTCTAGCGGGGGGGGCTATGAGCAGTTCTTC
CDR3 protein: CASSYSSGGGYEQFF

clone size: -
D gene: -
J gene: TRBJ1-1
V gene: TRBV28
CDR3 DNA: TGTGCCAGCAGTTTAATAGGGAGGGAGGCTGAAGCTTTCTTT
CDR3 protein: CASSLIGREAEAFF

clone size: -
D gene: -
J gene: TRBJ1-1
V gene: TRBV19
CDR3 DNA: TGTGCCAGTAGGTCAGGCAGGAACACTGAAGCTTTCTTT
CDR3 protein: CASRSGRNTEAFF

clone size: -
D gene: -
J gene: TRBJ1-1
V gene: TRBV30
CDR3 DNA: TGTGCCTGGCTCCGGCGGGGGGCCGGCACTGAAGCTTTCTTT
CDR3 protein: CAWLRRGAGTEAFF

clone size: -
D gene: -
J gene: TRBJ2-7
V gene: TRBV5-4
CDR3 DNA: TGTGCCAGCAGACCACAGGGCGGTTTGGGTGAGCAGTACTTC
CDR3 protein: CASRPQGGLGEQYF

clone size: -
D gene: -
J gene: TRBJ1-4
V gene: TRBV6-6
CDR3 DNA: TGTGCCAGCAGTTACTCGCCGGACAGAACCCTTGAAAAACTGTTTTTT
CDR3 protein: CASSYSPDRTLEKLFF